This entry features one TCR beta chain sequence. Its antigen is not identified. The data derive from a study of cytomegalovirus exposure and HLA in healthy donors. Study findings and constraints: CMV serostatus stood as the only immune exposure information on hand.

It was with 60 Vbeta and 13 Jbeta primers that the PCR ran. Only in-frame clones appear in the TCRdb table, and some are missing; sequencing was by immunoSEQ multiplex PCR. The sample gives fewer than 250,000 clones, 75% to 80% of which show up once; around 1.8% is in the top ten. The sequenced material came from PBMCs. The TCR comes from a man younger than 35 in good health and CMV-seronegative.

The CDR3 DNA follows: TGCGCCAGCAGCTTAACTAGCGGGAGCATCTACGAGCAGTACTTC. Translation: CASSLTSGSIYEQYF. The chain recombines TRBV5-1 with TRBJ2-7, with 11 bases lining up with TRBD2. Germline loops: CDR1 SGHRS, CDR2 YFSETQ. The CDR3 is made up of 15 amino acids. Losses at the gene ends were 2 bases for V and 3 bases for J; bases not matched to a gene: 4. The full variable domain, in which reference TRBV5-1 and TRBJ2-7 provide the parts outside the CDR3, is KAGVTQTPRYLIKTRGQQVTLSCSPISGHRSVSWYQQTPGQGLQFLFEYFSETQRNKGNFPGRFSGRQFSNSRSEMNVSTLELGDSALYLCASSLTSGSIYEQYFGPGTRLTVT.